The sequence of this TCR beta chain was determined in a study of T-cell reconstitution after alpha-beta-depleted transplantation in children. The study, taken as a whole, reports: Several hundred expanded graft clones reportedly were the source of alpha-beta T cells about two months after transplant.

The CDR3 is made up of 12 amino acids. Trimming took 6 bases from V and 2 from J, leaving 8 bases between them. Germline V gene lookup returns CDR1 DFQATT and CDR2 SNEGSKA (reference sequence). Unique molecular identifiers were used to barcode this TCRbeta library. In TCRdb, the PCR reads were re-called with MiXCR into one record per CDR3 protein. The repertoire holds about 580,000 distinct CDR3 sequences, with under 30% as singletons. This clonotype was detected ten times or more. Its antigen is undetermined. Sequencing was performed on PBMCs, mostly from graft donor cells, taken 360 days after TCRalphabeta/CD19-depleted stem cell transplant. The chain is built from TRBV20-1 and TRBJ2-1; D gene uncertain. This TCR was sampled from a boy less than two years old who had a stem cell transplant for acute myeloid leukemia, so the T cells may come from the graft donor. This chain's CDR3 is CSAARPYNEQFF. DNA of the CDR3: TGCAGTGCGGCGCGGCCCTACAATGAGCAGTTCTTC.